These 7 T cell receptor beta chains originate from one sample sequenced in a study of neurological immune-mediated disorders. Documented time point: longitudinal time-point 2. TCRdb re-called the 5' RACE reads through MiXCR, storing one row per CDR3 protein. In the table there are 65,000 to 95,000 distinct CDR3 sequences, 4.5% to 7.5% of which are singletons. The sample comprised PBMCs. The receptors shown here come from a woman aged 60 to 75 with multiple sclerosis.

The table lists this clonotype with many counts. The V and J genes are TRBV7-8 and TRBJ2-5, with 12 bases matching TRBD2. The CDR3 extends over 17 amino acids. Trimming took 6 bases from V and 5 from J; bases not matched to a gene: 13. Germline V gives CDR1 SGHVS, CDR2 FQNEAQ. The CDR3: CASRPLLRLAGGETQYF. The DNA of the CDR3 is TGTGCCAGCAGGCCCTTGCTTCGCCTAGCGGGGGGGGAGACCCAGTACTTC.

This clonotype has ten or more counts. In DNA, the CDR3 is TGTGCCAGCAGCCAAGATCCCTATTTGGAAGCTTTCTTT. It specifies CASSQDPYLEAFF. The rearrangement links TRBV3-1 to TRBJ1-1; no definite D call. CDR3 length equals 13 residues. Trimming took 0 bases from V and 8 from J, leaving 10 bases between them. CDR1 is LGHDT and CDR2 is YNNKEL in the germline V gene (reference sequence).

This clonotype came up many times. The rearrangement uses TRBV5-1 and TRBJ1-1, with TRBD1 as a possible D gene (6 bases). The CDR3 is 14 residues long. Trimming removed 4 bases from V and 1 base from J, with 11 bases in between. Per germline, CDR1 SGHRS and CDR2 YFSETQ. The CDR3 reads CASSLGHGNTEAFF. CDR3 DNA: TGCGCCAGCAGCCTGGGACACGGGAACACTGAAGCTTTCTTT.

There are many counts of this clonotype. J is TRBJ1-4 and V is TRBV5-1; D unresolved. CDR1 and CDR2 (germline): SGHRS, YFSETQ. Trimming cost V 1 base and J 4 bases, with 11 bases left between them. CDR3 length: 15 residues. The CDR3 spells CASSLMTGHNEKLFF. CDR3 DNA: TGCGCCAGCAGCTTGATGACGGGCCATAATGAAAAACTGTTTTTT.

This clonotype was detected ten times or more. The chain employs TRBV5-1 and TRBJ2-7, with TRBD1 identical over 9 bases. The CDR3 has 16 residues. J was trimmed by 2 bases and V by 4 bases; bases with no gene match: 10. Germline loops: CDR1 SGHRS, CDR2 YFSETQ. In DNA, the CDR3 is TGCGCCAGCAGCGCCGGGACAGGGCCGGTGACCTACGAGCAGTACTTC. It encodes CASSAGTGPVTYEQYF.

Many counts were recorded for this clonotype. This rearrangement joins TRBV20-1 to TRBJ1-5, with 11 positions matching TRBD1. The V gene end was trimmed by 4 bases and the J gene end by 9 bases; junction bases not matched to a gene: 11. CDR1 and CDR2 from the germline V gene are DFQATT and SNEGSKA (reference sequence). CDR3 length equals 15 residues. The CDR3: CSAIPGQGDTWPQHF. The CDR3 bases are TGCAGTGCTATACCGGGACAGGGGGATACTTGGCCCCAGCATTTT.

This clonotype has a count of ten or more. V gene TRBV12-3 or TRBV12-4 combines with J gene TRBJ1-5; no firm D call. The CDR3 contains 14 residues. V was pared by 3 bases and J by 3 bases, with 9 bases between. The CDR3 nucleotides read TGTGCCAGCAGTTTGGAAGCGGCCAATCAGCCCCAGCATTTT. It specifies CASSLEAANQPQHF.